One T cell receptor beta chain is described in this entry. 60 Vbeta and 13 Jbeta primers were used in PCR. The protocol was immunoSEQ multiplex PCR, while the TCRdb copy is restricted to in-frame clones and leaves out a portion. Of about 160,000 clones listed, roughly 84% were seen once; the top ten hold roughly 6.5%. The sample belongs to a study of cytomegalovirus exposure and HLA in healthy donors. The CDR3 has 14 amino acids. CDR1 and CDR2 (germline): SGHRS, YFSETQ. V trimming: 5 bases; J trimming: 8 bases; junction bases outside the gene matches: 7. This clonotype was sampled from a man in his forties or fifties in good health and CMV-seropositive. The specimen was PBMCs. The rearrangement joins TRBV5-1 to TRBJ1-6; 7 nucleotides align to TRBD1. The CDR3 DNA reads as TGCGCCAGCAGGACTACAGGGGTGGATTCACCCCTCCACTTT. It specifies CASRTTGVDSPLHF. Full variable domain (remainder filled in from reference TRBV5-1 and TRBJ1-6): KAGVTQTPRYLIKTRGQQVTLSCSPISGHRSVSWYQQTPGQGLQFLFEYFSETQRNKGNFPGRFSGRQFSNSRSEMNVSTLELGDSALYLCASRTTGVDSPLHFGNGTRLTVT.